A single sample gave rise to the 2 T cell receptor beta chains below, sequenced in a study of immune characterization of retroperitoneal liposarcoma. TCRdb re-called the PCR reads with MiXCR, one entry per CDR3 protein. The sample carries about 8,000 distinct CDR3 sequences, about 40% recorded once. The sample was tumor tissue. These TCRs come from a male donor with retroperitoneal liposarcoma.

This clonotype was seen a handful of times. The chain is built from TRBV27 and TRBJ2-1, with 15 bases lining up with TRBD2. V dropped 6 bases and J dropped 8; count of bases not matched to a gene: 11. The CDR3 covers 17 residues. Germline CDR1 is MNHEY and CDR2 is SMNVEV (reference sequence). CDR3 sequence (DNA): TGTGCCAGCAGGGCGACCGGACTAGCGGGGGGGCCCGATGAGCAGTTCTTC. Translation gives CASRATGLAGGPDEQFF.

The chain is built from TRBV7-2 and TRBJ2-3, with TRBD2 matching over 8 bases. Germline CDR1 and CDR2: SGHTA and FQGNSA. Losses at the gene ends were 5 bases for V and 3 bases for J; bases not matched to a gene: 4. This CDR3 region has 14 residues. The CDR3 DNA follows: TGTGCCAGCAGCCCCGGACTAGCAACAGATACGCAGTATTTT. The encoded protein is CASSPGLATDTQYF.